The present TCR beta chain was sequenced within a study of post-analysis software for immune sequencing data. General study results and limits: There were a handful of TRBV segments more frequent in patients than controls, and TRBV5-6, TRBV5-1 and TRBV20-1 were among them.

Remarks on this clonotype: Its antigen is not identified.

cDNA libraries for TCR beta contained unique molecular identifiers. TCRdb passed the PCR reads through MiXCR, listing each CDR3 protein once. The data show roughly 870,000 distinct CDR3 sequences, approximately 57% seen once. The germline V gene encodes CDR1 LGHNA and CDR2 YNFKEQ. The CDR3 has 16 amino acids. The V end lost 1 base, the J end lost 7 bases, and 17 bases lay between the germline ends. This rearrangement joins TRBV4-2 to TRBJ2-1, with D possibly being TRBD1 or TRBD2 (6 bases each). This clonotype was obtained from a girl aged 10-17 years with multiple sclerosis. Material: blood. CDR3 sequence (DNA): TGTGCCAGCAGCCAAGGCGGGCGGGGCCAGGGGAATGAGCAGTTCTTC. This translates into CASSQGGRGQGNEQFF.